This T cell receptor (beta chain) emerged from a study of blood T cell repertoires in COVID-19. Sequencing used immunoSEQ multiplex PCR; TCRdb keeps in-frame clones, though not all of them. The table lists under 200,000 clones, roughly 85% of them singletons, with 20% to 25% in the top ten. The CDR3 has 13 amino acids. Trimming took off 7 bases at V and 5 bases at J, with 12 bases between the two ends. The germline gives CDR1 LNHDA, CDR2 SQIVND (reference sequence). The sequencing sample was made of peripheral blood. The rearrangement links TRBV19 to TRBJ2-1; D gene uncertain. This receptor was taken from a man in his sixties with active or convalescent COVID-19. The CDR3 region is CASTPRLNNEQFF. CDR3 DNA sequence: TGTGCCAGTACCCCGAGGTTAAACAATGAGCAGTTCTTC. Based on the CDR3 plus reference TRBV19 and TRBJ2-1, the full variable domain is DGGITQSPKYLFRKEGQNVTLSCEQNLNHDAMYWYRQDPGQGLRLIYYSQIVNDFQKGDIAEGYSVSREKKESFPLTVTSAQKNPTAFYLCASTPRLNNEQFFGPGTRLTVL.